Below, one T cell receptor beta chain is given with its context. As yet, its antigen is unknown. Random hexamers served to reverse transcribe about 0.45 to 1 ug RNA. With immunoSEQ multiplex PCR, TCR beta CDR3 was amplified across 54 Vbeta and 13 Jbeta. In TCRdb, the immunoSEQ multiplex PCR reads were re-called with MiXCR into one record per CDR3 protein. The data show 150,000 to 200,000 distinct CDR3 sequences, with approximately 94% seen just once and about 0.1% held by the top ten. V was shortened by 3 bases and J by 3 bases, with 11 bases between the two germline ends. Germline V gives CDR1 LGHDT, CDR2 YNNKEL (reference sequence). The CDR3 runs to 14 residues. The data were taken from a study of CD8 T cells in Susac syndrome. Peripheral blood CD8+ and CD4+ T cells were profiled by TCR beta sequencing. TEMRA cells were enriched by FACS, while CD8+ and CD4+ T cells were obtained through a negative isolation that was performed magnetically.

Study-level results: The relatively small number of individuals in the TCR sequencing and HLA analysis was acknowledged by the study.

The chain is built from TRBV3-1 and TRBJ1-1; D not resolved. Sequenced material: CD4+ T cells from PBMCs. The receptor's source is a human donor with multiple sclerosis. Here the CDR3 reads CASSHFGTDTEAFF. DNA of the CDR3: TGTGCCAGCAGCCATTTCGGAACGGACACTGAAGCTTTCTTT.